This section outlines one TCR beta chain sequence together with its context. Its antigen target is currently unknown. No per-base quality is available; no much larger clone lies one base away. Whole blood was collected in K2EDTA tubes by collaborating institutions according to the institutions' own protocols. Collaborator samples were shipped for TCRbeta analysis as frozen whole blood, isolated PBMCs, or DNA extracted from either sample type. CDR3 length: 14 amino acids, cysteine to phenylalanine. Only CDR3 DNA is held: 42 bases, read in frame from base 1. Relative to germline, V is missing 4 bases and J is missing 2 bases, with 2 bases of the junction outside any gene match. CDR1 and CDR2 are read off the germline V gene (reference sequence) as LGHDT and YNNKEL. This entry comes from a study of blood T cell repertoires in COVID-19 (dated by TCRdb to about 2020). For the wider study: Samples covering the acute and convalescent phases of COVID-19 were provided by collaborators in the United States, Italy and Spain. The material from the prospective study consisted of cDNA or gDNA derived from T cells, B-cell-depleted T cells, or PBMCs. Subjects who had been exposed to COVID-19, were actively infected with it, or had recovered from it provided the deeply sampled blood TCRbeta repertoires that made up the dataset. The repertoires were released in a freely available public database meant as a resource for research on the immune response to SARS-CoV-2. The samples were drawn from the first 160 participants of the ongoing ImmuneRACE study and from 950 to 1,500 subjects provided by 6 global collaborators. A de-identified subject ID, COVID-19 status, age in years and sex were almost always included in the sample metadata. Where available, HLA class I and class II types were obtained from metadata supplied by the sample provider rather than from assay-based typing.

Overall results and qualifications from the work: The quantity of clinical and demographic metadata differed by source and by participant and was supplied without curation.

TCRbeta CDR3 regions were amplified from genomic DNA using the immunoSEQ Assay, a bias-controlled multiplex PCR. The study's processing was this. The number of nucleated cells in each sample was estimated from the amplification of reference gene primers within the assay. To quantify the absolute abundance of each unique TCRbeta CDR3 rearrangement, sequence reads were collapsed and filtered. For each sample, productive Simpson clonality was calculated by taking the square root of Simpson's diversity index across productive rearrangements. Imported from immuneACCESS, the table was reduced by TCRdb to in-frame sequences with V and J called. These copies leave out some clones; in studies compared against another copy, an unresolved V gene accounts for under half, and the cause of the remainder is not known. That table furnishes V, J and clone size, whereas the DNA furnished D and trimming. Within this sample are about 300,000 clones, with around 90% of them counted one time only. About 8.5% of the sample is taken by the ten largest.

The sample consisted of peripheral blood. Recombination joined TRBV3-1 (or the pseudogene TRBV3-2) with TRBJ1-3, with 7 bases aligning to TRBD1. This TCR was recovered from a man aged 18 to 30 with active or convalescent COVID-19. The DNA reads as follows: TGTGCCAGCAGCCTCGGGACAGCTGGAAACACCATATATTTT. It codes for CASSLGTAGNTIYF.